This TCR beta chain was captured in a study of PD-L1 blockade in urothelial cancer. Generated by immunoSEQ multiplex PCR, the TCRdb table keeps only in-frame clones and is missing some. This table has about 43,000 clones, about 87% appearing once. This TCR came from a man older than 75 with urothelial cancer. The source was PBMCs, collected around atezolizumab (anti-PD-L1) treatment.

The CDR3 DNA sequence: TGTGCCAGCAGCTTAGGACAGTTCACAGATACGCAGTATTTT. Translation gives CASSLGQFTDTQYF. This chain connects TRBV7-9 to TRBJ2-3, with D perhaps TRBD1 (5 bases). Trimming pared 1 base from V and 2 bases from J, leaving 7 bases between. The CDR3 sequence is 14 residues long. Per germline, CDR1 SEHNR and CDR2 FQNEAQ (reference sequence).